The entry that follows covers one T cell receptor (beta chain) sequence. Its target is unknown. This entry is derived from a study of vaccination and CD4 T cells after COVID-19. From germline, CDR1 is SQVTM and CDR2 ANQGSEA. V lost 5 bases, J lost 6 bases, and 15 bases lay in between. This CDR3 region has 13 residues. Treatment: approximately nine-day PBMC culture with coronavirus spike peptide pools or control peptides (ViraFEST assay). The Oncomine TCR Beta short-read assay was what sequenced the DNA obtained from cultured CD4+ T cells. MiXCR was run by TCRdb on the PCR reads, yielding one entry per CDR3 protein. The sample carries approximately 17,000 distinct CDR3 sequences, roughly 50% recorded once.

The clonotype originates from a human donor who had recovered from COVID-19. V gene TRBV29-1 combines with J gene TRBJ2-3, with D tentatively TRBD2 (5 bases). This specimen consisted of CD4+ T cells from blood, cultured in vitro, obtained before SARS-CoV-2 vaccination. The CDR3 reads CSVQLGIGDTQYF. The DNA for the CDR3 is TGCAGCGTTCAGCTCGGGATCGGTGATACGCAGTATTTT.